Following are 17 T cell receptor beta chains from one sample sequenced in a study of OX40 agonist ivuxolimab in advanced cancers. Produced via immunoSEQ multiplex PCR; TCRdb's table is partial and in-frame only. Of tens of thousands of clones in the sample, 88% were seen once. The sample consisted of CD4+ or CD8+ T cells sorted from blood, taken in a trial of the OX40 agonist ivuxolimab. The source of these receptors is an adult with an advanced solid tumor such as melanoma, head and neck, liver or kidney cancer.

The rearrangement joins TRBV4-1 to TRBJ2-7; D might be TRBD1 (5 bases). Germline CDR1 MGHRA, CDR2 YSYEKL. Trimming took 2 bases from V and 0 from J, leaving 11 bases between them. The CDR3 covers 15 residues. In nucleotides, the CDR3 is TGCGCCAGCAGCCAAACGCGTAGGGGCTCCTACGAGCAGTACTTC. As protein: CASSQTRRGSYEQYF.

The V gene is TRBV27, the J gene TRBJ2-1; TRBD2 might be the D (6 bases). Germline V gene sequence: CDR1 MNHEY, CDR2 SMNVEV (reference sequence). The CDR3 runs to 12 residues. Trimming pared 5 bases from V and 8 bases from J, leaving 10 bases between. The CDR3 sequence: CASSPAGYEQFF. CDR3 nucleotide sequence: TGTGCCAGCAGTCCGGCGGGATATGAGCAGTTCTTC.

V and J are TRBV9 and TRBJ2-1, with D possibly TRBD2 on 6 matching bases. The germline V gene has CDR1 SGDLS and CDR2 YYNGEE. Trimming left V 3 bases short and J 3 bases short, with 19 bases between. The CDR3 has 17 residues. The CDR3 DNA follows: TGTGCCAGCAGCGCAACAGGAGGGGAAGTCAACTACAATGAGCAGTTCTTC. Encoded protein: CASSATGGEVNYNEQFF.

J is TRBJ1-2 and V is TRBV7-9; D may be TRBD1 (5 bases). The CDR3 spans 14 residues. V lost 0 bases and J lost 5, with 10 bases in between. Germline CDR1 and CDR2: SEHNR and FQNEAQ (reference sequence). The CDR3 sequence is CASSLAGAQYGYTF. The CDR3 bases are TGTGCCAGCAGCTTAGCAGGGGCGCAGTATGGCTACACCTTC.

The chain couples TRBV6-5 to TRBJ2-2, with D uncertain. The V and J ends lost 0 bases and 8 bases respectively, with 7 bases between them. The CDR3 contains 13 residues. Germline lookup yields CDR1 MNHEY and CDR2 SVGAGI. DNA of the CDR3: TGTGCCAGCAGTTACTCTCGCGGTGGGGAGCTGTTTTTT. Translation: CASSYSRGGELFF.

V is TRBV10-3 and J is TRBJ1-1; D not certain. Germline assignment: CDR1 ENHRY and CDR2 SYGVKD. The CDR3 spans 12 residues. Trimming took off 3 bases at V and 8 bases at J, with 10 bases between the two ends. The CDR3 DNA reads as TGTGCCATCAGTGATAGGACGGAAGAAGCTTTCTTT. Translated, it gives CAISDRTEEAFF.

V gene TRBV28 combines with J gene TRBJ1-2; D gene uncertain. Germline CDR1 is MDHEN and CDR2 is SYDVKM. This CDR3 region has 13 residues. The germline V and J ends were trimmed by 0 bases and 4 bases, with 6 bases remaining between them. CDR3 DNA sequence: TGTGCCAGCAGTTTATGGACGGCCTATGGCTACACCTTC. Translated, it gives CASSLWTAYGYTF.

As to this clone: One end of the junction fails to match germline, which may point to a read error. This rearrangement joins TRBV7-7 to TRBJ2-2, with D hard to call. CDR3 length equals 15 residues. The germline CDR1 and CDR2 sequences are SSHAT and FNYEAQ (reference sequence). In DNA, the CDR3 is TGTGCTAGCAGCCCGGCGGTAGGGAACACCGGGGAGCTGTTTTTT. Translated, it gives CASSPAVGNTGELFF. Drawing the rest from reference TRBV7-7 and TRBJ2-2, the complete variable domain is GAGVSQSPRYKVTKRGQDVTLRCDPISSHATLYWYQQALGQGPEFLTYFNYEAQPDKSGLPSDRFSAERPEGSISTLTIQRTEQRDSAMYRCASSPAVGNTGELFFGEGSRLTVL.

The V gene is TRBV7-3, the J gene TRBJ2-7; 7 bases fit TRBD1. Germline loops: CDR1 SGHTA, CDR2 FQGTGA. V shed 6 bases and J 5 bases; nucleotides not matched to a gene: 10. The CDR3 totals 14 residues. The CDR3 DNA reads as TGTGCCAGCAGTTTACAAGGGGGCAAACACGAGCAGTACTTC. Translated, it gives CASSLQGGKHEQYF.

This chain connects TRBV30 to TRBJ2-5, with D unclear. V was shortened by 0 bases and J by 5 bases, with 4 bases between the two germline ends. There are 11 residues in the CDR3. Per germline, CDR1 GTSNPN and CDR2 SVGIG (reference sequence). CDR3: CAWSVTETQYF. The CDR3 DNA follows: TGTGCCTGGAGTGTGACGGAGACCCAGTACTTC. The full variable domain, rest sourced from reference TRBV30 and TRBJ2-5, is SQTIHQWPATLVQPVGSPLSLECTVEGTSNPNLYWYRQAAGRGLQLLFYSVGIGQISSEVPQNLSASRPQDRQFILSSKKLLLSDSGFYLCAWSVTETQYFGPGTRLLVL.

The V gene is TRBV27, the J gene TRBJ1-5; no firm D call. Germline V gene sequence: CDR1 MNHEY, CDR2 SMNVEV (reference sequence). The ends were cut back, 2 bases at V and 3 bases at J, with 11 bases in the middle. CDR3 length: 15 amino acids. The CDR3 DNA is TGTGCCAGCAGTTTAAACAGAGAACTCAATCAGCCCCAGCATTTT. It is translated as CASSLNRELNQPQHF.

The chain is built from TRBV13 and TRBJ1-2, with 9 bases identical to TRBD1. Germline lookup yields CDR1 PRHDT and CDR2 FYEKMQ (reference sequence). The CDR3 has 17 amino acids. With 4 bases clipped from V and 7 bases from J, the junction kept 16 bases outside the gene matches. The DNA of the CDR3 is TGTGCCAGCAGCTCACAAAATCCGGGACAGGGATTTATTGGCTACACCTTC. Protein sequence: CASSSQNPGQGFIGYTF. The complete variable domain, with remaining parts taken from reference TRBV13 and TRBJ1-2, reads AAGVIQSPRHLIKEKRETATLKCYPIPRHDTVYWYQQGPGQDPQFLISFYEKMQSDKGSIPDRFSAQQFSDYHSELNMSSLELGDSALYFCASSSQNPGQGFIGYTFGSGTRLTVV.

The chain links TRBV10-3 to TRBJ1-1; D uncertain. In germline, CDR1 is ENHRY, CDR2 SYGVKD. Trimming cost V 6 bases and J 1 base, with 9 bases left between them. The CDR3 runs to 13 residues. The CDR3 reads CAISPAANTEAFF. The CDR3 nucleotides are TGTGCCATCAGCCCCGCGGCGAACACTGAAGCTTTCTTT.

The chain combines TRBV7-9 with TRBJ2-1; the D is unclear. The germline V gene has CDR1 SEHNR and CDR2 FQNEAQ (reference sequence). Between the trimmed V and J ends, which lost 2 bases and 8 bases, there was a span of 10 bases. There are 13 residues in the CDR3. The CDR3: CASSLLGPYEQFF. In nucleotides, the CDR3 is TGTGCCAGCAGCTTATTAGGGCCTTATGAGCAGTTCTTC. Based on the CDR3 plus reference TRBV7-9 and TRBJ2-1, the full variable domain is DTGVSQNPRHKITKRGQNVTFRCDPISEHNRLYWYRQTLGQGPEFLTYFQNEAQLEKSRLLSDRFSAERPKGSFSTLEIQRTEQGDSAMYLCASSLLGPYEQFFGPGTRLTVL.

The chain employs TRBV4-1 and TRBJ1-1, with no clear D. The V end lost 3 bases, the J end lost 4 bases, and 12 bases lay between the germline ends. The CDR3 has 14 residues. Germline CDR1 MGHRA, CDR2 YSYEKL. CDR3 nucleotide sequence: TGCGCCAGCAGCCATTCCCGAGATAGCACTGAAGCTTTCTTT. It codes for CASSHSRDSTEAFF.

This clone was observed a handful of times. V usage is TRBV7-9 and J usage is TRBJ1-2, with no clear D. CDR3 length: 15 amino acids. Germline-derived CDR1 and CDR2 are SEHNR and FQNEAQ (reference sequence). Trimming removed 1 base at V and 5 bases at J, with 14 bases between. The CDR3 region is CASSLVGLYQYGYTF. The CDR3 DNA reads as TGTGCCAGCAGCTTAGTTGGTTTATACCAGTATGGCTACACCTTC.

The gene calls are TRBV28 and TRBJ2-2; 8 nucleotides line up with TRBD2. This CDR3 region has 15 residues. Germline V gives CDR1 MDHEN, CDR2 SYDVKM. The V gene end was trimmed by 4 bases and the J gene end by 6 bases; junction bases not matched to a gene: 7. The CDR3 DNA follows: TGTGCCAGCAGTTACGAGCGGGAGACGCCCGGGGAGCTGTTTTTT. As protein: CASSYERETPGELFF.